The 2 T cell receptor beta chains below all came from one sample that was sequenced in a study of CD8+ T cells in alopecia areata. After isolation, RNA underwent reverse transcription to generate cDNA as the sequencing template. The protocol was immunoSEQ multiplex PCR, while the TCRdb copy is restricted to in-frame clones and leaves out a portion. This table holds 95,000 to 100,000 clones, just under 60% found once. As for treatment: oral pan-JAK inhibitor, 5-10 mg twice daily. The source was CD8+ T cells sorted from blood, collected at approximately week 60, from a patient treated with tofacitinib. The receptors shown here come from a human donor with alopecia areata.

The chain recombines TRBV27 with TRBJ1-4; D gene ambiguous. This CDR3 contains 15 residues. V gave up 9 bases and J gave up 5 bases, with 19 bases separating them. CDR1 and CDR2 (germline): MNHEY, SMNVEV (reference sequence). CDR3 in DNA: TGTGCCAGTTCCCGAGTGGGTGGGCTGAATGAAAAACTGTTTTTT. Encoded protein: CASSRVGGLNEKLFF.

This clone was seen a few times. The genes are TRBV6-5 and TRBJ2-7, with D possibly matching TRBD2 (5 bases). Trimming cost V 4 bases and J 6 bases, with 10 bases left between them. The CDR3 loop spans 12 amino acids. Germline values: CDR1 MNHEY, CDR2 SVGAGI. The CDR3 protein is CASSSAGSEQYF. For the CDR3, the DNA is TGTGCCAGCAGTTCCGCGGGTTCCGAGCAGTACTTC.